This T cell receptor beta chain appears in the sequencing data of a study of T cell changes during pregnancy in multiple sclerosis. CDR3 length: 14 amino acids. CDR1 and CDR2 (germline): MGHRA, YSYEKL. J gave up 4 bases and V 2 bases, and 4 bases lay outside the gene matches. Method: immunoSEQ multiplex PCR; TCRdb's copy keeps in-frame clones and lacks some. The data show tens of thousands of clones, with 94% seen just once and 0.99% held by the top ten. The chain carries TRBV4-1 and TRBJ2-7, with 8 bases matching TRBD1. The material sequenced was peripheral blood, taken in the second trimester of pregnancy. This receptor was identified in a female donor in good health, enrolled as a control in a pregnancy study. In DNA, the CDR3 is TGCGCCAGCAGCCAAAGGACAGGGACTTACGAGCAGTACTTC. This gives the protein CASSQRTGTYEQYF.